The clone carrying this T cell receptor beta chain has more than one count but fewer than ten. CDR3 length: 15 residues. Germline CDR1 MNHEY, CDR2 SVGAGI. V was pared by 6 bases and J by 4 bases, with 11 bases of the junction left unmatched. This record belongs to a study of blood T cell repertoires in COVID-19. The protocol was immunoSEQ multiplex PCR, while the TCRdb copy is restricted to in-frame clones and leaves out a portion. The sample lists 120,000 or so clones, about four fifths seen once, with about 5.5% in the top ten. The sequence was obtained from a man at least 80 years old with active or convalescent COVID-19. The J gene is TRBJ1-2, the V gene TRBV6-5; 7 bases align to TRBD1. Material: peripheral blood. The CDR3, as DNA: TGTGCCAGCAGCGATAGACAGGGCTCGGCCTATGGCTACACCTTC. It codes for CASSDRQGSAYGYTF.